A selection of T cell receptor beta chains follows, all from one sample in a study of T cells in Graves' hyperthyroidism and ophthalmopathy. Using its own MiXCR run on the multiplex PCR reads, TCRdb lists one record per CDR3 protein. The sample shows around 600,000 distinct CDR3 sequences, approximately 15% of them seen only once. Source material: blood. All receptors come from a woman aged 25 to 39 with Graves' hyperthyroidism. The CDR3 runs from the conserved cysteine through the conserved F or W. The D gene is left open where the match is weak. Size values are once, few and many counts, or a class for expanded clones, and some rows have none.

-	TRBV24-1	-	TRBJ1-5	TGTGCCACCAGTGATGGCCGGGATCAGCCCCAGCATTTT	CATSDGRDQPQHF
-	TRBV6-6	-	TRBJ1-5	TGTGCCAGCAGTTACCTGAGGACAGCTAGGGATAATCAGCCCCAGCATTTT	CASSYLRTARDNQPQHF
many	TRBV11-1	TRBD1	TRBJ2-2	TGTGCCAGCAGCTCATACAGGGGGCGGGACACCGGGGAGCTGTTTTTT	CASSSYRGRDTGELFF
-	TRBV29-1	-	TRBJ1-4	TGCAGCGTGTACATGTCGTCTAATGAAAAACTGTTTTTT	CSVYMSSNEKLFF
-	TRBV6-1	-	TRBJ2-7	TGTGCCAGCACTTTTCAGGGGGGGGGGCCCTACGAGCAGTACTTC	CASTFQGGGPYEQYF
few	TRBV4-1	-	TRBJ2-1	TGCGCCAGCAGCCCTAGCGTAGACTCCTACAATGAGCAGTTCTTC	CASSPSVDSYNEQFF
many	TRBV7-2	-	TRBJ1-5	TGTGCCAGCAGCTTAGTTGATCAGCCCCAGCATTTT	CASSLVDQPQHF
few	TRBV6-1	-	TRBJ1-6	TGTGCCAGCAGAGACAGCGACCGCTCCTATAATTCACCCCTCCACTTT	CASRDSDRSYNSPLHF
many	TRBV28	-	TRBJ2-7	TGTGCCAGCAGTCCCAGGGATTTTTCCTACGAGCAGTACTTC	CASSPRDFSYEQYF
-	TRBV11-2	-	TRBJ2-6	TGCGCCAGCAGCCAGAAGACAGGTCCCTCTGGGGCCAACGTCCTGACTTTC	CASSQKTGPSGANVLTF
many	TRBV29-1	-	TRBJ2-7	TGCAGCGTTGAAGGCGATACCTACGAGCAGTACTTC	CSVEGDTYEQYF
many	TRBV6-1	-	TRBJ1-2	TGTGCCACACAGGGTCTTGGGTACTATGGCTACACCTTC	CATQGLGYYGYTF
-	TRBV19	TRBD2	TRBJ2-3	TGTGCCAGTAGTATGGACCTAGCGGGAGTATCCGATACGCAGTATTTT	CASSMDLAGVSDTQYF
few	TRBV6-1	-	TRBJ1-2	TGTGCCAGCAGTCCCGCGGGGGGCAGCTACTATGGCTACACCTTC	CASSPAGGSYYGYTF
many	TRBV11-2	TRBD2	TRBJ2-1	TGTGCCAGCAGCGGACAGACTAGCGGAATATACAATGAGCAGTTCTTC	CASSGQTSGIYNEQFF
-	TRBV28	-	TRBJ2-3	TGTGCCAGCAGTTTGCTGCAGTATTTT	CASSLLQYF
many	TRBV9	TRBD2	TRBJ2-1	TGTGCCAGCAGCGTGCGGACTAGCGGGAGTGACAATGAGCAGTTCTTC	CASSVRTSGSDNEQFF
few	TRBV5-1	-	TRBJ2-2	TGCGCCAGCATCTCAGGTCCGGGGACCGGGGAGCTGTTTTTT	CASISGPGTGELFF
few	TRBV20-1	-	TRBJ1-6	TGCAGTGCACCCGCCGGGTCGGAGTCACCCCTCCACTTT	CSAPAGSESPLHF
few	TRBV10-3	TRBD2	TRBJ2-1	TGTGCCACCGTAGCGGGAAGGTATGAGCAGTTCTTC	CATVAGRYEQFF
-	TRBV9	TRBD2	TRBJ2-7	TGTGCCAGCAGCGCAACCGGGACTAGCCTCTTAGAGCAGTACTTC	CASSATGTSLLEQYF
many	TRBV18	-	TRBJ1-6	TGTGCCAGCTCACCGTTGAAGACAGATAATTCACCCCTCCACTTT	CASSPLKTDNSPLHF
-	TRBV25-1	-	TRBJ2-7	TGTGCCAGCAGTGAAGGGTGGGGGCGCGAGCAGTACTTC	CASSEGWGREQYF